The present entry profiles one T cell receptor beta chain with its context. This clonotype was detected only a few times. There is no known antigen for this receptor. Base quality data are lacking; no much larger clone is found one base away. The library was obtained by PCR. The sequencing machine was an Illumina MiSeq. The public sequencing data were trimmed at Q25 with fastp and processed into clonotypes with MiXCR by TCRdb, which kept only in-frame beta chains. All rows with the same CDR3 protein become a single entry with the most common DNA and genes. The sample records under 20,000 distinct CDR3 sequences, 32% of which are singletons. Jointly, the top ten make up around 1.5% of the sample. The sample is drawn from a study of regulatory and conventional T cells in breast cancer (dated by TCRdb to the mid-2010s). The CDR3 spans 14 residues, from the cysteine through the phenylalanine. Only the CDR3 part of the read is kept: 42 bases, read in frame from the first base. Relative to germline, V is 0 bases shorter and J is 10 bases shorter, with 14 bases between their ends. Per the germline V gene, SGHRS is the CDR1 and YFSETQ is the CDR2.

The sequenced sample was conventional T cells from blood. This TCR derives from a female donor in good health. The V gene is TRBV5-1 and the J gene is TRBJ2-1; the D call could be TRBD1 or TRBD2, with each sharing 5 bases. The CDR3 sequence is CASSLAGDLGEQFF. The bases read TGCGCCAGCAGCTTGGCCGGGGACCTTGGGGAGCAGTTCTTC.